This T cell receptor beta chain derives from a study of cytomegalovirus exposure and HLA in healthy donors. Overall study results and limits: Fewer N-insertions (relative to the approximately 700-donor mean) were reportedly seen in an Asian-associated ancestry cluster in a later analysis.

The study ran its PCR with 60 Vbeta and 13 Jbeta primers. The table came from immunoSEQ multiplex PCR; TCRdb's copy has only in-frame clones and leaves some out. The sample lists approximately 160,000 clones; approximately 82% were seen once. The V end was cut by 4 bases, the J end by 0 bases, with 14 bases between. Looked up from germline, CDR1 is GTSNPN and CDR2 is SVGIG (reference sequence). The CDR3 covers 15 residues. Of note for this clone: Its antigen is still unknown.

The sample comprised PBMCs. The chain combines TRBV30 with TRBJ2-3; tentative D call: TRBD2 (5 bases). This sequence originates from a male donor in good health and CMV-seronegative. Here the CDR3 reads CAWNNLGGSTDTQYF. In DNA, the CDR3 is TGTGCCTGGAACAATCTGGGCGGGAGCACAGATACGCAGTATTTT.